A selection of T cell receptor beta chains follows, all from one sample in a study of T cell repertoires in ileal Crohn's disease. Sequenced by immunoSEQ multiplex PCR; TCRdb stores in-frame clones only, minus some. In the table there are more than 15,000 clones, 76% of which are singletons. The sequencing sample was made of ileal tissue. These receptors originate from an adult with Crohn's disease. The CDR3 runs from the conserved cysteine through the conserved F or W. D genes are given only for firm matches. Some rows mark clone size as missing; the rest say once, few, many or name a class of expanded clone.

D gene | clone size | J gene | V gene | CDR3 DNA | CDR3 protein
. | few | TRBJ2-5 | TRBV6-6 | TGTGCCAGCAGTTACGGAGAGACCCAGTACTTC | CASSYGETQYF
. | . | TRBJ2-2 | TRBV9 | TGTGCCAGCAGCGTAGTCCCGGCGGGGGAGCTGTTTTTT | CASSVVPAGELFF
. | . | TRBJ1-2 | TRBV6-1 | TGTGCCAGCAGTGGCGCGAGGGACTATGGCTACACCTTC | CASSGARDYGYTF
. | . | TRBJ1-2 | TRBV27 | TGTGCCAGCAGGCGGACCGGCATCAGTAACTATGGCTACACCTTC | CASRRTGISNYGYTF
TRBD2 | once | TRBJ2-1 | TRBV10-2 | TGCGCCAGCAGTGTTTCTAGCGGGGGTACGGTTGAGCAGTTCTTC | CASSVSSGGTVEQFF
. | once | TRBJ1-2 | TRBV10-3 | TGTGCCATCAGTGAGGGCAAGGGGGTCTTCTCCTATGGCTACACCTTC | CAISEGKGVFSYGYTF
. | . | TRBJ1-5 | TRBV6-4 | TGTGCCAGCAGTGACTCGACTATTGGCGGGTATAGCAATCAGCCCCAGCATTTT | CASSDSTIGGYSNQPQHF
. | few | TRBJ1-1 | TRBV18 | TGTGCCAGCTCACCGGGGGTATCTATGAACACTGAAGCTTTCTTT | CASSPGVSMNTEAFF
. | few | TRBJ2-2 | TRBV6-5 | TGTGCCAGCAGGAAAGGGTCGTCGAACACCGGGGAGCTGTTTTTT | CASRKGSSNTGELFF
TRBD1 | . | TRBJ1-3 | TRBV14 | TGTGCCAGCAGCCAAGAGCTGGGACAGGGGATTGGAAACACCATATATTTT | CASSQELGQGIGNTIYF
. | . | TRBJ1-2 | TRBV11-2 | TGTGCCAGCAGCTTAGTGGCAGGGGATAACTATGGCTACACCTTC | CASSLVAGDNYGYTF
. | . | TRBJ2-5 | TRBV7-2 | TGTGCCAGCAGCTCATTCGGTGTGGGCCAAGAGACCCAGTACTTC | CASSSFGVGQETQYF
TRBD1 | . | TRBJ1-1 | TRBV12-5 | TGTGCTAGTGGCACCCCCCTTGAAATAGGCACCCCGGGACAGGGGGTAACTGAAGCTTTCTTT | CASGTPLEIGTPGQGVTEAFF
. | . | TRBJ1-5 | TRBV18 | TGTGCCAGCTCCCAGGGTGAGCGGCAGCCCCAGCATTTT | CASSQGERQPQHF
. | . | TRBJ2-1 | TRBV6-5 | TGTGCCAGCACCAGGTTAAATGGGAATGAGCAGTTCTTC | CASTRLNGNEQFF
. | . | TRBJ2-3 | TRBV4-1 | TGCGCCAGCAGCCCCACGGGGGAAGGAGTACAAATGACGCAGTATTTT | CASSPTGEGVQMTQYF
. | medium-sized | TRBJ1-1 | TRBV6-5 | TGTGCCAGCAGTTTCGCGGGCACTGAAGCTTTCTTT | CASSFAGTEAFF
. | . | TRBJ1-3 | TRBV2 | TGTGCCAGCAGCCCTGGACGTACCTCTGGAAACACCATATATTTT | CASSPGRTSGNTIYF
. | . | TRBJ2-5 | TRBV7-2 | TGTGCCAGCAGCTTGCGGGGACTTCAAGAGACCCAGTACTTC | CASSLRGLQETQYF
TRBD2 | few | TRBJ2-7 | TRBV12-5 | TGTGCTAGTGGTCCTGGGACTAGCGGGGGAGTAGACCACGAGCAGTACTTC | CASGPGTSGGVDHEQYF
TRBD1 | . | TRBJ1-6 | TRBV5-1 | TGCGCCAGCAGCTTCGGGACAGGGTCGTCACCCCTCCACTTT | CASSFGTGSSPLHF
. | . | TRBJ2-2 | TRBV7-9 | TGTGCCACCCAGGGTGGGGGGGCTTCGATCACCGGGGAGCTGTTTTTT | CATQGGGASITGELFF
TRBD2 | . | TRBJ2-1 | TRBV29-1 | TGCAGCGTCCCGCGGGGGGGACCGTACAATGAGCAGTTCTTC | CSVPRGGPYNEQFF
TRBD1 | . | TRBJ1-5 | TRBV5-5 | TGTGCCAGCCGTTCCGGGACAGAGAAAAATCAGCCCCAGCATTTT | CASRSGTEKNQPQHF
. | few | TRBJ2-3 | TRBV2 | TGTGCCAGCAGTACGGGGGCAGATACGCAGTATTTT | CASSTGADTQYF
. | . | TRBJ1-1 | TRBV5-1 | TGCGCCAGCACTATGGGGGGCAATCGGCACACTGAAGCTTTCTTT | CASTMGGNRHTEAFF
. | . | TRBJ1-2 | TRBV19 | TGTGCCAGTAGTATAGGGGGAACCCAAAACTATGGCTACACCTTC | CASSIGGTQNYGYTF
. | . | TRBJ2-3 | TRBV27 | TGTGCCAGCAGGGACCCCTTTCGGGCAGATACGCAGTATTTT | CASRDPFRADTQYF
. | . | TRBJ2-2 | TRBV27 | TGTGCCAGCAGTTTCTCCGGGGAGCTGTTTTTT | CASSFSGELFF
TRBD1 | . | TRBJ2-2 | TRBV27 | TGTGCCAGCATGAGGGCAGACAGGGGGGTCCCCGGGGAGCTGTTTTTT | CASMRADRGVPGELFF
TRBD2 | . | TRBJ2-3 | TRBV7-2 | TGTGCCAGCAGCTTAGCCGGACTAGCGGCAGATACGCAGTATTTT | CASSLAGLAADTQYF
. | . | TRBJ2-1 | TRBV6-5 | TGTGCCAGCAGTTACGCACTCGGAGTATTCAATGAGCAGTTCTTC | CASSYALGVFNEQFF
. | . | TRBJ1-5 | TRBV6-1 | TGTGCCAGCAGTGTCCTGGTGGTGCCCCAGCATTTT | CASSVLVVPQHF
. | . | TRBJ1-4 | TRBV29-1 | TGCAGCGTTGCCAAAGGGTCTGACCGTAATGAAAAACTGTTTTTT | CSVAKGSDRNEKLFF
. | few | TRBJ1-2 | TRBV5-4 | TGTGCCAGCAGCGCCCGGGAGTGGGGGAACTATGGCTACACCTTC | CASSAREWGNYGYTF
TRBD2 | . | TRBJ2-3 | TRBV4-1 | TGCGCCAGCAGCCAACCAGGGACTAGCGGGAGAACAGGCGCAGATACGCAGTATTTT | CASSQPGTSGRTGADTQYF
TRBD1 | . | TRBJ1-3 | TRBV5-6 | TGTGCCAGCAGCTTACCACGGGACAGCTCTGGAAACACCATATATTTT | CASSLPRDSSGNTIYF
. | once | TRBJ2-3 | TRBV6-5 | TGTGCCAGCACCATGGGGGACTCTCCCACAGATACGCAGTATTTT | CASTMGDSPTDTQYF
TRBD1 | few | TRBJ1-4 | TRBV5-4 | TGTGCCAGCAGCCCGGGACAGGGAACCGAAAAACTGTTTTTT | CASSPGQGTEKLFF
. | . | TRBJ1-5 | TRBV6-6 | TGTGCCAGCAGTTACTCCGCAGGATATCAGCCCCAGCATTTT | CASSYSAGYQPQHF
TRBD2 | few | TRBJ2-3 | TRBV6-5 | TGTGCCAGCAGTTATCGCGGGAGTGGCGCAGATACGCAGTATTTT | CASSYRGSGADTQYF
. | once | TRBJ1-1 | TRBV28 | TGTGCCAGCAGCCTTATGGACGTAGGTAGGGACACTGAAGCTTTCTTT | CASSLMDVGRDTEAFF
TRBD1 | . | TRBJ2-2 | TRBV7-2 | TGTGCCAGCAGCTTGACGGACAGGGTCACCGGGGAGCTGTTTTTT | CASSLTDRVTGELFF
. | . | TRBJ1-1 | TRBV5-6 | TGTGCCAGCAGCTTGGGGGGGCGTGCTGAAGCTTTCTTT | CASSLGGRAEAFF
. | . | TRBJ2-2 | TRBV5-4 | TGTGCCAGCACCCGAGGGGGGGGTGGTACCGGGGAGCTGTTTTTT | CASTRGGGGTGELFF
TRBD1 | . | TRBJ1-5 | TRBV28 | TGTGCCACCGATAACAGGGGTGGAGGGCCCCAGCATTTT | CATDNRGGGPQHF
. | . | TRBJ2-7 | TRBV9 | TGTGCCAGCAGCGTAACGGGGAGCTCCTACGAGCAGTACTTC | CASSVTGSSYEQYF
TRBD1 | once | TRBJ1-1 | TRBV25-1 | TGTGCCAGCAGTGTCTTCTTCGACAGGGGCCTGAAAGCTTTCTTT | CASSVFFDRGLKAFF
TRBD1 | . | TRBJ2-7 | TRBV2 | TGTGCCAGCAGTGAGACAGGGATTTACGAGCAGTACTTC | CASSETGIYEQYF
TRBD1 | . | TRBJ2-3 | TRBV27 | TGTGCCAGCAGCCCCACCGACAGGGGAAACACAGATACGCAGTATTTT | CASSPTDRGNTDTQYF
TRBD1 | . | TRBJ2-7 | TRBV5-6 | TGTGCCAGCAGCTTACCGGGACAGGACTACGAGCAGTACTTC | CASSLPGQDYEQYF
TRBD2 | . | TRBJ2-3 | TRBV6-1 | TGTGCCAGCAGTGAGGGAGCGGGAGCGCCAGATACGCAGTATTTT | CASSEGAGAPDTQYF
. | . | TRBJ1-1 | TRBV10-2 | TGCGCCAGCAGTGACTACAGGGACACTGAAGCTTTCTTT | CASSDYRDTEAFF